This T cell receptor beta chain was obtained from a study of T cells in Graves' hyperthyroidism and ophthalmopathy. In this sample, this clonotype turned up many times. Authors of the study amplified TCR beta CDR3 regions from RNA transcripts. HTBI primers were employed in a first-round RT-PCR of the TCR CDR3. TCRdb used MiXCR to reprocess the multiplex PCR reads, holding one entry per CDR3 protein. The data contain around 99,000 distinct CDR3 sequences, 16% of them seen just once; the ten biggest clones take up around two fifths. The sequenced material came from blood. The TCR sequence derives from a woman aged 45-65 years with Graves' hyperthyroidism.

As DNA, the CDR3 is TGTGCCAGCAGTTTAAAGGGGGCGGGAGAGCAGTACGTC. This translates into CASSLKGAGEQYV. This chain connects TRBV12-3 or TRBV12-4 to TRBJ2-7; maybe TRBD1 (7 bases). V was trimmed by 2 bases and J by 7 bases, leaving 12 bases between them. This CDR3 has 13 residues.